Following are 30 T cell receptor beta chains from one sample sequenced in a study of cytomegalovirus exposure and HLA in healthy donors. PCR primers comprised 60 Vbeta and 13 Jbeta primers. Profiling relied on immunoSEQ multiplex PCR, and the TCRdb table lists in-frame clones only, not all of them. The repertoire holds about 200,000 clones, with around three quarters as singletons. The sequencing sample was made of PBMCs. The receptors here all came from a woman in her 30s in good health and CMV-seronegative.

This clone was found a few times. The V call is TRBV5-1, the J call TRBJ2-1; TRBD2 is a possible D gene (5 bases). The CDR3 spans 14 residues. Germline V CDR1 and CDR2: SGHRS, YFSETQ. V was trimmed by 3 bases and J by 2 bases, leaving 9 bases between them. CDR3 sequence (DNA): TGCGCCAGCAGCTCTTTTAGCGCCTACAATGAGCAGTTCTTC. It encodes CASSSFSAYNEQFF.

This clone appeared a few times. This chain joins TRBV6-5 and TRBJ2-1; maybe TRBD2 (6 bases). The germline CDR1 and CDR2 sequences are MNHEY and SVGAGI. This CDR3 region has 15 residues. V was trimmed by 6 bases and J by 5 bases, leaving 17 bases between them. The CDR3 DNA is TGTGCCAGCAGGGGGGTGGGAGGCACAAACAATGAGCAGTTCTTC. Its protein product is CASRGVGGTNNEQFF.

The chain has TRBV10-3 and TRBJ2-1, with TRBD1 matching over 7 bases. CDR1 is ENHRY, CDR2 SYGVKD, per germline. This CDR3 spans 14 amino acids. The junction had 9 bases not matched to a gene; V was cut back by 3 bases and J by 10 bases. This CDR3 is CAISDPALGGEQFF. CDR3 DNA sequence: TGTGCCATCAGTGACCCTGCCCTAGGGGGCGAGCAGTTCTTC.

The chain links TRBV27 to TRBJ2-1, with a possible D match to TRBD2 (5 bases). The length of the CDR3 is 16 residues. The ends were cut back, 6 bases at V and 0 bases at J, with 15 bases in the middle. Germline assignment: CDR1 MNHEY and CDR2 SMNVEV (reference sequence). The CDR3 loop is CASSRRKRGSYNEQFF. In nucleotides, the CDR3 is TGTGCCAGCAGCCGCCGCAAACGGGGCTCCTACAATGAGCAGTTCTTC.

This sequence joins TRBV7-2 and TRBJ1-5, with TRBD1 as a possible D gene (6 bases). Germline V gives CDR1 SGHTA, CDR2 FQGNSA. The V end was cut by 5 bases, the J end by 6 bases, with 14 bases between. CDR3 length: 14 amino acids. The CDR3 is CASSKQGTPQPQHF. In nucleotides, the CDR3 is TGTGCCAGCAGCAAACAGGGTACGCCTCAGCCCCAGCATTTT. The full variable domain, with the rest looked up from reference TRBV7-2 and TRBJ1-5, is GAGVSQSPSNKVTEKGKDVELRCDPISGHTALYWYRQSLGQGLEFLIYFQGNSAPDKSGLPSDRFSAERTGGSVSTLTIQRTQQEDSAVYLCASSKQGTPQPQHFGDGTRLSIL.

This clone turned up a few times. The chain links TRBV7-6 to TRBJ2-1; maybe TRBD2 (6 bases). Germline-derived CDR1 and CDR2 are SGHVS and FNYEAQ. The CDR3 has 17 residues. The ends were cut back, 1 base at V and 7 bases at J, with 20 bases in the middle. CDR3 loop: CASSLVPLAPTLNEQFF. The CDR3 DNA reads as TGTGCCAGCAGCTTAGTCCCCCTAGCGCCTACGTTAAATGAGCAGTTCTTC.

V usage is TRBV9 and J usage is TRBJ1-2, with TRBD1 matching 8 bases. The V segment lost 0 bases and the J segment 5 bases; nucleotides outside the gene matches: 9. Per germline, CDR1 SGDLS and CDR2 YYNGEE. The CDR3 is 16 residues long. The chain's CDR3 is CASSVVSDREGYGYTF. CDR3 bases: TGTGCCAGCAGCGTAGTCTCGGACAGGGAAGGGTATGGCTACACCTTC.

With regard to this clone: An end of the junction differs from the germline gene, which may be a read error. The chain is built from TRBV5-1 and TRBJ2-3; 10 nucleotides agree with TRBD1. Germline V gene data show CDR1 as SGHRS and CDR2 as YFSETQ. There are 15 residues in the CDR3. DNA for the CDR3: TGCGCCAGCAGCTTACCGACAGGGGGCACAGCTACGCAGTATTTT. It codes for CASSLPTGGTATQYF.

CDR3 nucleotides: TGCGCCAGCAGCTTGGAGGCAGGATATTCACCCCTCCACTTT. It translates to CASSLEAGYSPLHF. The chain is built from TRBV5-1 and TRBJ1-6; D is ambiguous. The CDR3 runs 14 residues. With 0 bases removed from V and 8 bases from J, the gap between germline ends came to 9 bases. Germline CDR1 and CDR2: SGHRS and YFSETQ.

The gene calls are TRBV29-1 and TRBJ1-2, with D perhaps matching TRBD1 (5 bases). The CDR3 runs to 16 residues. The V end was cut by 7 bases, the J end by 5 bases, with 26 bases between. The germline V gene has CDR1 SQVTM and CDR2 ANQGSEA. Here the CDR3 reads CSAGGEGFGVRYGYTF. The CDR3 coding sequence is TGCAGCGCCGGGGGGGAGGGGTTCGGGGTTCGGTATGGCTACACCTTC.

CDR3 protein: CASSLYQGQTGELFF. The DNA of the CDR3 is TGCGCCAGCAGCTTGTATCAGGGGCAGACCGGGGAGCTGTTTTTT. The chain couples TRBV5-1 to TRBJ2-2; tentative D call: TRBD1 (6 bases). CDR3 size: 15 residues. Trimming removed 1 base from V and 5 bases from J, with 12 bases in between. Germline CDR1 reads SGHRS; CDR2 reads YFSETQ.

The gene calls are TRBV10-2 and TRBJ2-4, with D hard to call. CDR1 WSHSY and CDR2 SAAADI come from the germline V gene. The V and J ends lost 0 bases and 0 bases respectively, with 18 bases between them. There are 19 residues in the CDR3. The CDR3 sequence is CASSESLSNSQIAKNIQYF. CDR3 DNA sequence: TGCGCCAGCAGTGAGTCCCTTTCGAACAGTCAGATAGCCAAAAACATTCAGTACTTC.

This chain uses TRBV4-1 with TRBJ1-2; 8 nucleotides align to TRBD1. Trimming cost V 3 bases and J 6 bases; bases outside gene matches: 18. This CDR3 region has 18 residues. Germline CDR1 reads MGHRA; CDR2 reads YSYEKL. CDR3 sequence: CASSHRKGQGSQFDGYTF. In DNA form, the CDR3 reads TGCGCCAGCAGCCACCGAAAAGGACAGGGAAGCCAATTCGATGGCTACACCTTC.

The CDR3: CASSLGTGGGETQYF. CDR3 bases: TGTGCCAGCAGCTTGGGGACAGGGGGCGGTGAGACCCAGTACTTC. The chain carries TRBV5-6 and TRBJ2-5; 11 bases match TRBD1. From germline, CDR1 is SGHDT and CDR2 YYEEEE. This CDR3 contains 15 residues. V was clipped by 0 bases and J by 5 bases; unmatched bases: 3.

The gene calls are TRBV13 and TRBJ2-5, with TRBD2 matching over 8 bases. The germline CDR1 and CDR2 sequences are PRHDT and FYEKMQ (reference sequence). The CDR3 consists of 15 residues. Germline trimming cut 3 bases from V and 1 base from J; bases unmatched to any gene: 4. The CDR3 nucleotides read TGTGCCAGCAGCTTGGGGACTAGTCTCCAAGAGACCCAGTACTTC. Residues: CASSLGTSLQETQYF.

This chain connects TRBV7-9 to TRBJ2-7; possible D gene TRBD1, 5 bases. With 5 bases removed from V and 6 bases from J, the gap between germline ends came to 11 bases. CDR3 length: 12 residues. CDR1 SEHNR and CDR2 FQNEAQ come from the germline V gene (reference sequence). In DNA form, the CDR3 reads TGTGCCAGCAGCGCACAAGGGGTCGAGCAGTACTTC. Translating gives CASSAQGVEQYF.

The chain employs TRBV6-5 and TRBJ2-7; TRBD1 aligns across 9 bases. The length of the CDR3 is 16 residues. CDR1 and CDR2 from the germline V gene are MNHEY and SVGAGI. With 4 bases clipped from V and 3 bases from J, the junction kept 10 bases outside the gene matches. CDR3 DNA: TGTGCCAGCAGTTCGGGACAGGGAGTGCCCTACTACGAGCAGTACTTC. This codes for CASSSGQGVPYYEQYF.

The rearrangement joins TRBV6-5 to TRBJ2-7, with 9 bases lining up with TRBD1. CDR1 is MNHEY and CDR2 is SVGAGI in the germline V gene. The junction had 6 bases not matched to a gene; V was cut back by 6 bases and J by 6 bases. There are 13 residues in the CDR3. The chain's CDR3 is CASSRTGDGEQYF. For the CDR3, the DNA is TGTGCCAGCAGCAGGACAGGGGACGGCGAGCAGTACTTC.

This sequence joins TRBV10-3 and TRBJ2-7; tentatively, D is TRBD1 (6 bases). Germline V gives CDR1 ENHRY, CDR2 SYGVKD. Between the trimmed V and J ends, which lost 3 bases and 3 bases, there was a span of 18 bases. This CDR3 has 16 amino acids. This CDR3 is CAISDGAGRGFYEQYF. CDR3 sequence (DNA): TGTGCCATCAGTGACGGGGCAGGCAGGGGATTCTACGAGCAGTACTTC.

On this clone itself: This specimen includes other DNA sequences encoding the same CDR3. V usage is TRBV15 and J usage is TRBJ2-1, with 11 bases matching TRBD2. Germline V lookup: CDR1 LNHNV, CDR2 YYDKDF (reference sequence). V was pared by 5 bases and J by 4 bases, with 4 bases of the junction left unmatched. CDR3 length equals 15 residues. In DNA, the CDR3 is TGTGCCACCAGCGGCGGGACTAGCGGTTACAATGAGCAGTTCTTC. Its protein is CATSGGTSGYNEQFF. The variable domain in full, completed from reference TRBV15 and TRBJ2-1, reads DAMVIQNPRYQVTQFGKPVTLSCSQTLNHNVMYWYQQKSSQAPKLLFHYYDKDFNNEADTPDNFQSRRPNTSFCFLDIRSPGLGDTAMYLCATSGGTSGYNEQFFGPGTRLTVL.

This clone was seen only once. J is TRBJ1-1 and V is TRBV5-1, with D perhaps matching TRBD1 (6 bases). V gave up 3 bases and J gave up 5 bases, with 17 bases separating them. Germline V gene data show CDR1 as SGHRS and CDR2 as YFSETQ. This CDR3 is built from 15 residues. CDR3: CASSSYRELGTEAFF. The CDR3 DNA reads TGCGCCAGCAGCTCTTACAGGGAATTAGGGACTGAAGCTTTCTTT.

This chain links TRBV19 with TRBJ2-7; no firm D call. CDR3 length: 12 residues. Germline V lookup: CDR1 LNHDA, CDR2 SQIVND (reference sequence). The V end lost 4 bases, the J end lost 3 bases, and 7 bases lay between the germline ends. CDR3 nucleotide sequence: TGTGCCAGTAGTAAATTCGGCTACGAGCAGTACTTC. This sequence encodes CASSKFGYEQYF.

The chain links TRBV7-9 to TRBJ2-6; the D is unclear. CDR3 length equals 17 residues. The V gene lost 2 bases and the J gene lost 0 bases, with 11 bases spanning the gap. In germline, CDR1 is SEHNR, CDR2 FQNEAQ (reference sequence). CDR3 sequence reads: CASSLKQKLSGANVLTF. DNA for the CDR3: TGTGCCAGCAGCTTAAAACAGAAACTCTCTGGGGCCAACGTCCTGACTTTC. Full variable domain (outside the CDR3, taken from reference TRBV7-9 and TRBJ2-6): DTGVSQNPRHKITKRGQNVTFRCDPISEHNRLYWYRQTLGQGPEFLTYFQNEAQLEKSRLLSDRFSAERPKGSFSTLEIQRTEQGDSAMYLCASSLKQKLSGANVLTFGAGSRLTVL.

This clone was found once. CDR3 sequence (DNA): TGCGCCAGCAGCGTACAGGGGGACGGAAATTCACCCCTCCACTTT. Protein sequence: CASSVQGDGNSPLHF. The chain carries TRBV5-1 and TRBJ1-6; 8 bases match TRBD1. Germline trimming cut 4 bases from V and 7 bases from J; bases unmatched to any gene: 7. The CDR3 is made up of 15 amino acids. Germline V gene lookup returns CDR1 SGHRS and CDR2 YFSETQ.

This sequence joins TRBV7-2 and TRBJ2-7, with 14 bases matching TRBD2. Looked up from germline, CDR1 is SGHTA and CDR2 is FQGNSA. V lost 6 bases and J lost 6; bases outside the gene matches: 10. The length of the CDR3 is 16 residues. CDR3 in amino acids: CASRIAGTSGRGEQYF. The CDR3 DNA reads TGTGCCAGCAGAATCGCCGGGACTAGCGGGAGAGGCGAGCAGTACTTC.

The chain carries TRBV2 and TRBJ2-3, with 8 bases fitting TRBD2. Per the germline V gene, CDR1 is SNHLY and CDR2 is FYNNEI. Trimming at V came to 6 bases and at J to 1 base, leaving 3 bases not matched to a gene. The CDR3 is 14 amino acids. CDR3 protein: CASRPGLGTDTQYF. The CDR3 nucleotides are TGTGCCAGCAGACCGGGACTAGGCACAGATACGCAGTATTTT.

The chain joins TRBV11-2 to TRBJ1-1, with a possible D match to TRBD1 (5 bases). The CDR3 is 13 residues long. CDR1 and CDR2 (germline): SGHAT, FQNNGV. Trimming took 2 bases from V and 6 from J, leaving 10 bases between them. The CDR3 sequence: CASSLSGSPEAFF. In nucleotides, the CDR3 is TGTGCCAGCAGCTTATCAGGGTCCCCTGAAGCTTTCTTT.

This chain links TRBV7-9 with TRBJ1-2, with a weak D call TRBD1 (6 bases). This CDR3 comprises 13 residues. Germline V gene lookup returns CDR1 SEHNR and CDR2 FQNEAQ (reference sequence). Between the trimmed V and J ends, which lost 4 bases and 4 bases, there was a span of 10 bases. CDR3 residues: CASSYTGTYGYTF. The CDR3 DNA reads as TGTGCCAGCAGCTACACAGGGACCTATGGCTACACCTTC.

The CDR3 sequence: CASSSGIHYGYTF. CDR3 bases: TGTGCCAGCAGCTCAGGGATCCACTATGGCTACACCTTC. The chain uses TRBV7-9 and TRBJ1-2, with a possible D match to TRBD1 (5 bases). The CDR3 loop spans 13 amino acids. Trimming cost V 4 bases and J 3 bases, with 9 bases left between them. The germline CDR1 and CDR2 sequences are SEHNR and FQNEAQ (reference sequence).

Notes on this clone: The same CDR3 is also encoded by other DNA sequences in this sample. The chain carries TRBV15 and TRBJ1-6; tentative D call: TRBD1 (5 bases). This CDR3 region has 18 residues. Germline V gene data show CDR1 as LNHNV and CDR2 as YYDKDF (reference sequence). Trimming pared 0 bases from V and 7 bases from J, leaving 19 bases between. CDR3 amino acids: CATSRDPVRAVRNSPLHF. The CDR3 DNA reads as TGTGCCACCAGCAGAGATCCAGTCAGGGCTGTAAGGAATTCACCCCTCCACTTT.